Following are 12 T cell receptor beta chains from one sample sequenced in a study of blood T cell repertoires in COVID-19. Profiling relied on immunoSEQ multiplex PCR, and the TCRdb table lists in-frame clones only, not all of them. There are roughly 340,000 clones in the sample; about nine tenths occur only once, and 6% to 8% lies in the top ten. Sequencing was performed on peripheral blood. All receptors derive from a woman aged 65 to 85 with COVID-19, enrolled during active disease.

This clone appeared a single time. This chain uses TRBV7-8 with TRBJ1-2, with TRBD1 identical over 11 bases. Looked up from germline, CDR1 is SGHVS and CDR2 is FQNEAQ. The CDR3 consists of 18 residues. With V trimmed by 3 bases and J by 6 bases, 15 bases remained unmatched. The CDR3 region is CASSFLDRGLFPENGYTF. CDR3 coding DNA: TGTGCCAGCAGCTTCCTGGACAGGGGGCTCTTTCCGGAGAATGGCTACACCTTC. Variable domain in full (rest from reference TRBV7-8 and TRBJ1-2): GAGVSQSPRYKVAKRGQDVALRCDPISGHVSLFWYQQALGQGPEFLTYFQNEAQLDKSGLPSDRFFAERPEGSVSTLKIQRTQQEDSAVYLCASSFLDRGLFPENGYTFGSGTRLTVV.

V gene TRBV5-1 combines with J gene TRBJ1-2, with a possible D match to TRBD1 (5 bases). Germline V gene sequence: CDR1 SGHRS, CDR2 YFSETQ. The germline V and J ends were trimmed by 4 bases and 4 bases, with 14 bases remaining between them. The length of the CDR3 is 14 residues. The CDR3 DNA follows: TGCGCCAGCAGCATCCGGAGGGGAAGCTATGGCTACACCTTC. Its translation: CASSIRRGSYGYTF.

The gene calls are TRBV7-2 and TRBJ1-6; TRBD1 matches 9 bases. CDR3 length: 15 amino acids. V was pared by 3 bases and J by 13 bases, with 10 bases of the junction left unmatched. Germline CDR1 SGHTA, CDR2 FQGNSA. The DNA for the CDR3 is TGTGCCAGCAGCTTGGGACAGGGACTAGGCCGGCCCCTCCACTTT. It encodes CASSLGQGLGRPLHF.

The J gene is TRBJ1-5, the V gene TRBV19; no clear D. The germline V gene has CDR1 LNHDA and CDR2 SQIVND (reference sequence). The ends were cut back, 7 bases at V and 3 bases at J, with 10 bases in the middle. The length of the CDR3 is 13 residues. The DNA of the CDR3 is TGTGCCAGTACTGGGCTCGTCAATCAGCCCCAGCATTTT. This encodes CASTGLVNQPQHF.

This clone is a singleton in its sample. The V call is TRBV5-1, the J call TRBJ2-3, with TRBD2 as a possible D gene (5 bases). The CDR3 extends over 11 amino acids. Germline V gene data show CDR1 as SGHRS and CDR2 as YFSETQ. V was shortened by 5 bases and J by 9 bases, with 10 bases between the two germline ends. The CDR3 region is CASSPGNTQYF. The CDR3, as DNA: TGCGCCAGCAGTCCGGGGAACACGCAGTATTTT. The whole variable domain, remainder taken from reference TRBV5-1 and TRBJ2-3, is KAGVTQTPRYLIKTRGQQVTLSCSPISGHRSVSWYQQTPGQGLQFLFEYFSETQRNKGNFPGRFSGRQFSNSRSEMNVSTLELGDSALYLCASSPGNTQYFGPGTRLTVL.

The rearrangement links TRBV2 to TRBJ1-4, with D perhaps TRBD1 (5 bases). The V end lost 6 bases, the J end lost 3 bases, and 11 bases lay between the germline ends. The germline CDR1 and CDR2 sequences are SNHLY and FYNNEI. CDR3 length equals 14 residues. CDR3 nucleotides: TGTGCCAGCAGGGGCAGGGCTGCTAATGAAAAACTGTTTTTT. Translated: CASRGRAANEKLFF.

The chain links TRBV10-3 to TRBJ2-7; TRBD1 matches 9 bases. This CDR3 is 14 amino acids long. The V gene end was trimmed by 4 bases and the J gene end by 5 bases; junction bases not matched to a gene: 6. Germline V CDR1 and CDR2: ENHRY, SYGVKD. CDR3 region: CAISATGGLNEQYF. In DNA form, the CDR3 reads TGTGCCATCAGTGCGACAGGGGGTCTCAACGAGCAGTACTTC.

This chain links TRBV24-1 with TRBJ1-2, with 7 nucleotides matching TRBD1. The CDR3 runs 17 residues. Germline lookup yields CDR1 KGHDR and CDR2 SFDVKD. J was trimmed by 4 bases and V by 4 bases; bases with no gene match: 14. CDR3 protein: CATSDEGNTGEVYGYTF. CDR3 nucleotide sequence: TGTGCCACCAGTGACGAAGGGAATACAGGGGAGGTCTATGGCTACACCTTC.

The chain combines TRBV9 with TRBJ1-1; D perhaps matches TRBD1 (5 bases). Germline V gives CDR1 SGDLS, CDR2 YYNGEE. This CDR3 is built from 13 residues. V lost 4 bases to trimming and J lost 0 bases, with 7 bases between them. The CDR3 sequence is CASSRGLNTEAFF. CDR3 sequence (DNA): TGTGCCAGCAGCAGGGGCCTGAACACTGAAGCTTTCTTT.

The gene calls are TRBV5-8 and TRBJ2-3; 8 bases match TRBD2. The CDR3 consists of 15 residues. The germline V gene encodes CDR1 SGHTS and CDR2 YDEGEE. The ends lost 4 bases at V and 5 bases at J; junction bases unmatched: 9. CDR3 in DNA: TGTGCCAGCAGCCTTATAGCGGGGACTATAGATACGCAGTATTTT. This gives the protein CASSLIAGTIDTQYF.

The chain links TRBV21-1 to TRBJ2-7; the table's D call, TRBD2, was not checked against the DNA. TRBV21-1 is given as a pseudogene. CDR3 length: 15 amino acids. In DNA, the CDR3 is TGTGCCAGCAGCAAAGGGGGGGAGAGGGCCTACGAGCAGTACTTC. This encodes CASSKGGERAYEQYF.

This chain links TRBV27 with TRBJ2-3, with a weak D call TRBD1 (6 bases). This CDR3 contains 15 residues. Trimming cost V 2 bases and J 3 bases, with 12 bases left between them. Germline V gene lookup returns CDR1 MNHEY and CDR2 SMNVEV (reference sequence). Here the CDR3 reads CASSLMGADTDTQYF. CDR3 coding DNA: TGTGCCAGCAGTTTAATGGGGGCTGATACAGATACGCAGTATTTT.